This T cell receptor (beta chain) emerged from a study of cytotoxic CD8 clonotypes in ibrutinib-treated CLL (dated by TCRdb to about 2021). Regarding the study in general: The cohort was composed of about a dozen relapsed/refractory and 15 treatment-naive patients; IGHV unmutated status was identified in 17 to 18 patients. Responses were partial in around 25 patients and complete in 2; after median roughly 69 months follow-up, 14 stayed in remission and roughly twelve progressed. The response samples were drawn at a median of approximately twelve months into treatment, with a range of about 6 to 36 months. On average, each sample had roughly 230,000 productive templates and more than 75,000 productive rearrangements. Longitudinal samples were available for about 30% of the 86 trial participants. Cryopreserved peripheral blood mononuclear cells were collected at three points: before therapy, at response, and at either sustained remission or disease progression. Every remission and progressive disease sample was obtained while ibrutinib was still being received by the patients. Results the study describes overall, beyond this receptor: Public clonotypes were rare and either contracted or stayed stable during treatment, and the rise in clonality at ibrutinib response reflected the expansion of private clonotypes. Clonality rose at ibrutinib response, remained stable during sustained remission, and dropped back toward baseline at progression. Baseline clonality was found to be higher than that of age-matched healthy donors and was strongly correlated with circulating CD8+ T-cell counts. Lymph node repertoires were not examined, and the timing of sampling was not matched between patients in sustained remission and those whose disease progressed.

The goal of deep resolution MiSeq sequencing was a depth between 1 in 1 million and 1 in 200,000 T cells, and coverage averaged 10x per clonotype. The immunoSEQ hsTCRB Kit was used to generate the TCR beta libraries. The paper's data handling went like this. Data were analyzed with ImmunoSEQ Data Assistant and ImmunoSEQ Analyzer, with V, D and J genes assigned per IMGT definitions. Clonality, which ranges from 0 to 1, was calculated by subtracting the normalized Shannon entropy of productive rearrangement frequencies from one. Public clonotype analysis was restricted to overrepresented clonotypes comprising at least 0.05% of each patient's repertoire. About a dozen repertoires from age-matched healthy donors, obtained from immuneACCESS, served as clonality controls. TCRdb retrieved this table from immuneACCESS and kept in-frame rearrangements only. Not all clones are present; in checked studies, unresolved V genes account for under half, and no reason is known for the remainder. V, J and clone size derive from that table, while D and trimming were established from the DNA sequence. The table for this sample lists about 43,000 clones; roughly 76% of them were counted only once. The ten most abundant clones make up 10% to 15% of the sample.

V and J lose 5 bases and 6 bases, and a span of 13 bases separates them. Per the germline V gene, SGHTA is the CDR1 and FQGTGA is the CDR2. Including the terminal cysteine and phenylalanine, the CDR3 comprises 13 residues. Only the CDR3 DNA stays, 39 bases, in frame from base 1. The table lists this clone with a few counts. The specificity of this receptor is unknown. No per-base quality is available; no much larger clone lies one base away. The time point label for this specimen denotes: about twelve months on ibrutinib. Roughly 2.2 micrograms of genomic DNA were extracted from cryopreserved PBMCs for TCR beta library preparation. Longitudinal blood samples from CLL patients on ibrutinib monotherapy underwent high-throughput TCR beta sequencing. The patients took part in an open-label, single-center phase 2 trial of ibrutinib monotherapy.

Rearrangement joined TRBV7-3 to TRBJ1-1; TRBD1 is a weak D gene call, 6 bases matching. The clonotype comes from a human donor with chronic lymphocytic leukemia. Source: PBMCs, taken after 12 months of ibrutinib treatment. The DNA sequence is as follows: TGTGCCAGCAGCCTCCAGGGGAAATCTGAAGCTTTCTTT. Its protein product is CASSLQGKSEAFF.